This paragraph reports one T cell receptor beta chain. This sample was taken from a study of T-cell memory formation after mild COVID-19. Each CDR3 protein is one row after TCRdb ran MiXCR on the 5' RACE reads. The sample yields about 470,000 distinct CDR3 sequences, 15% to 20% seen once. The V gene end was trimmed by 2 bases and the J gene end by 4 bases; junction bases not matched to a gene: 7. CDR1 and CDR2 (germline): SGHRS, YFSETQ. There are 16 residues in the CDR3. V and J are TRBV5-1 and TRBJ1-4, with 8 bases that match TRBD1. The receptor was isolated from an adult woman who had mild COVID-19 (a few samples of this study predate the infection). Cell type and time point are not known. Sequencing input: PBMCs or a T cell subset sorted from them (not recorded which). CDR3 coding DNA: TGCGCCAGCAGCTTCGGGACAGGAATGAATAATGAAAAACTGTTTTTT. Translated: CASSFGTGMNNEKLFF. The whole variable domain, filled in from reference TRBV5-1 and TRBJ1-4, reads KAGVTQTPRYLIKTRGQQVTLSCSPISGHRSVSWYQQTPGQGLQFLFEYFSETQRNKGNFPGRFSGRQFSNSRSEMNVSTLELGDSALYLCASSFGTGMNNEKLFFGSGTQLSVL.